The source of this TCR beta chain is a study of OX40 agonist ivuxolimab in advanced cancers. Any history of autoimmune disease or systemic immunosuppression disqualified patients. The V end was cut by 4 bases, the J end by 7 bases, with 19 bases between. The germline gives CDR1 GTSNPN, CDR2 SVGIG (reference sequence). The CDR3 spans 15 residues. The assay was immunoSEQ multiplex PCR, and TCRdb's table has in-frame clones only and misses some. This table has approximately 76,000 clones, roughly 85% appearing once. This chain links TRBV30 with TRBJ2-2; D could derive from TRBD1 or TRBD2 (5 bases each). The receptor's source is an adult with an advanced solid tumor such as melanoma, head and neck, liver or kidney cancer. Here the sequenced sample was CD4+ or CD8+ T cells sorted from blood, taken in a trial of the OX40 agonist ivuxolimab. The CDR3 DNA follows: TGTGCCTGGACCCGACTAACCGGACACGACGGGGAGCTGTTTTTT. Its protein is CAWTRLTGHDGELFF.